What follows is one T cell receptor (beta chain) and its context. What it binds is unknown. This sample stems from a study of shared clonotypes between healthy human individuals. The wider study: CD4 naive and memory got three plates each, CD8 naive two, CD8 memory one. Study results and limitations: Incompleteness in sorted-subset sequencing, despite large depth, was shown by rarefaction.

Germline lookup yields CDR1 SGHNT and CDR2 YYREEE (reference sequence). V lost 0 bases and J 4 bases, leaving 10 bases between the germline ends. The CDR3 totals 14 residues. Naive CD8 isolation took CD45RO-negative cells positively selected for CCR7 and excluded terminally differentiated effector memory CD45RA+ cells. The DNA input per sorted-subset replicate PCR was 200 ng, corresponding to tens of thousands of T cell genomes. The table came from immunoSEQ multiplex PCR; TCRdb's copy has only in-frame clones and leaves some out. This table has around 640,000 clones, approximately 96% appearing once.

Sequenced input: naive CD8+ T cells sorted from blood. This clonotype was sampled from a woman aged 30 to 39 in good health. The rearrangement joins TRBV5-4 to TRBJ1-2; possibly TRBD1 for D (5 bases). The CDR3 DNA reads as TGTGCCAGCAGCTTGGGTTTGGACATCTATGGCTACACCTTC. Protein: CASSLGLDIYGYTF.